Presented here are 15 T cell receptor beta chains from one specimen sequenced in a study of blood T cells in healthy people across ages. Next came a second PCR, run for roughly 7 to 12 cycles, which used a sample-barcoded 5' primer along with a J-beta primer mix. TCRdb reprocessed the 5' RACE reads via MiXCR and lists one record per CDR3 protein. The table includes around 900,000 distinct CDR3 sequences, 29% detected once. The source material was blood. The source of these receptors is a woman aged 80 or over in good health.

This clonotype came up many times. The chain carries TRBV11-2 and TRBJ1-2; 7 bases agree with TRBD1. This CDR3 has 13 residues. The V segment lost 5 bases and the J segment 8 bases; nucleotides outside the gene matches: 8. Looked up from germline, CDR1 is SGHAT and CDR2 is FQNNGV. The CDR3 here is CASSLDRLSGYTF. As DNA, the CDR3 is TGTGCCAGCAGCCTGGACAGGTTATCGGGCTACACCTTC.

This clonotype was observed a handful of times. The chain joins TRBV20-1 to TRBJ1-5, with a possible D match to TRBD1 (5 bases). Germline CDR1 DFQATT, CDR2 SNEGSKA (reference sequence). The CDR3 runs to 12 residues. Trimming took off 3 bases at V and 4 bases at J, with 7 bases between the two ends. CDR3 sequence (DNA): TGCAGTGCTAGGGGGCCAAATCAGCCCCAGCATTTT. Amino acids: CSARGPNQPQHF.

Many counts were recorded for this clonotype. The J gene is TRBJ2-1, the V gene TRBV6-6; 11 nucleotides agree with TRBD2. The CDR3 sequence is 16 residues long. Germline V gene data show CDR1 as MNHNY and CDR2 as SVGAGI (reference sequence). J was trimmed by 10 bases and V by 5 bases; bases with no gene match: 13. The CDR3 region is CASSATNSGGATEQFF. The CDR3 DNA reads TGTGCCAGCAGTGCTACGAATAGCGGGGGGGCGACGGAGCAGTTCTTC.

This clonotype was detected a few times. The CDR3 coding sequence is TGTGCCAGCAGCTTAGTCCCAGGGGGCACTAATTCACCCCTCCACTTT. It translates to CASSLVPGGTNSPLHF. The V gene is TRBV7-2, the J gene TRBJ1-6; TRBD1 matches at 8 bases. Unmatched junction bases numbered 5, after V lost 1 base and J lost 6 bases. This CDR3 has 16 amino acids. The germline CDR1 and CDR2 sequences are SGHTA and FQGNSA. Variable domain in full (rest from reference TRBV7-2 and TRBJ1-6): GAGVSQSPSNKVTEKGKDVELRCDPISGHTALYWYRQSLGQGLEFLIYFQGNSAPDKSGLPSDRFSAERTGGSVSTLTIQRTQQEDSAVYLCASSLVPGGTNSPLHFGNGTRLTVT.

The rearrangement links TRBV20-1 to TRBJ2-5; 8 bases match TRBD2. CDR3 size: 14 residues. V dropped 5 bases and J dropped 7; count of bases not matched to a gene: 12. Germline CDR1 DFQATT, CDR2 SNEGSKA (reference sequence). The CDR3 DNA reads TGCAGTGCTCGGGGACTAGGAGGAGACATGACCCAGTACTTC. Protein: CSARGLGGDMTQYF.

As regards this clonotype: This may be a read error: a much more frequent sequence differs by one nucleotide. V is TRBV20-1 and J is TRBJ1-2; TRBD1 is a possible D gene (6 bases). Deletions cut 3 bases from V and 3 bases from J, with 17 bases between. The CDR3 consists of 15 residues. The germline V gene encodes CDR1 DFQATT and CDR2 SNEGSKA (reference sequence). CDR3 amino acids: CSARIRGGWDYGYTF. DNA for the CDR3: TGCAGTGCTAGGATCCGAGGGGGATGGGACTATGGCTACACCTTC.

This clonotype was detected many times. This chain joins TRBV10-3 and TRBJ2-3, with 9 bases lining up with TRBD2. From germline, CDR1 is ENHRY and CDR2 SYGVKD. Unmatched junction bases numbered 7, after V lost 6 bases and J lost 3 bases. The CDR3 is 15 residues long. DNA of the CDR3: TGTGCCATCAGCCTTAGCGGGGGAGTGACAGATACGCAGTATTTT. Protein: CAISLSGGVTDTQYF.

The V call is TRBV20-1, the J call TRBJ2-1; D may be TRBD1 (6 bases). The CDR3 contains 15 residues. The V and J ends lost 5 bases and 8 bases respectively, with 22 bases between them. The V gene's germline CDR1 is DFQATT and CDR2 SNEGSKA (reference sequence). The CDR3 DNA reads TGCAGTGCTGCAGACCCCCGGAACAGGGCAGATGAGCAGTTCTTC. Translation: CSAADPRNRADEQFF.

There are many counts of this clonotype. The chain carries TRBV2 and TRBJ2-5; a possible D gene is TRBD2 (5 bases). The germline V gene encodes CDR1 SNHLY and CDR2 FYNNEI. This CDR3 is 14 amino acids long. V lost 8 bases and J 5 bases, leaving 18 bases between the germline ends. The CDR3 spells CASRGLMGRETQYF. For the CDR3, the DNA is TGTGCCAGCCGAGGGTTGATGGGTCGGGAGACCCAGTACTTC.

Only a few counts were recorded for this clonotype. This sequence joins TRBV12-3 or TRBV12-4 and TRBJ2-2, with 9 bases aligning to TRBD1. The CDR3 totals 14 residues. V gave up 6 bases and J gave up 8 bases; unmatched junction bases: 7. CDR3 sequence (DNA): TGTGCCAGCAGCTCAAGGACAGGGGATGGGGAGCTGTTTTTT. Translated: CASSSRTGDGELFF.

In regard to this clonotype: A clone one base away is much larger, so this may be a read error. The chain joins TRBV20-1 to TRBJ2-1; 10 bases are shared with TRBD2. After removal of 5 bases from V and 13 bases from J, the junction contained 11 bases not matched to a gene. The CDR3 covers 13 residues. Germline CDR1 is DFQATT and CDR2 is SNEGSKA (reference sequence). CDR3 sequence reads: CSAHISGGKTQFF. The CDR3 bases are TGCAGTGCTCACATTAGCGGGGGGAAGACCCAGTTCTTC.

There are a few counts of this clonotype. J is TRBJ1-3 and V is TRBV15; possible D gene TRBD1, 6 bases. Germline V gene sequence: CDR1 LNHNV, CDR2 YYDKDF (reference sequence). This CDR3 spans 16 amino acids. Between the trimmed V and J ends, which lost 5 bases and 2 bases, there was a span of 16 bases. The CDR3 spells CATSGRGAVTGNTIYF. For the CDR3, the DNA is TGTGCCACCAGCGGGAGGGGGGCAGTTACTGGAAACACCATATATTTT.

This clonotype has ten or more counts. This sequence joins TRBV29-1 and TRBJ1-6, with D possibly being TRBD1 (5 bases). CDR3 size: 13 residues. V lost 7 bases, J lost 3 bases, and 10 bases lay in between. CDR1 is SQVTM and CDR2 is ANQGSEA in the germline V gene. The DNA for the CDR3 is TGCAGCGCCAGGGATAGCTATAATTCACCCCTCCACTTT. Its protein product is CSARDSYNSPLHF. Filled out from reference TRBV29-1 and TRBJ1-6, the complete variable domain reads SAVISQKPSRDICQRGTSLTIQCQVDSQVTMMFWYRQQPGQSLTLIATANQGSEATYESGFVIDKFPISRPNLTFSTLTVSNMSPEDSSIYLCSARDSYNSPLHFGNGTRLTVT.

Many counts were recorded for this clonotype. V gene TRBV6-1 combines with J gene TRBJ2-7; D perhaps matches TRBD1 (6 bases). Germline CDR1 MNHNS, CDR2 SASEGT. V gave up 6 bases and J gave up 3 bases, with 12 bases separating them. The CDR3 contains 13 residues. The CDR3 nucleotides read TGTGCCAGCAGCCGGGACATTGGCTACGAGCAGTACTTC. Translated: CASSRDIGYEQYF.

This clonotype was detected a few times. This chain connects TRBV3-1 to TRBJ1-5; 10 positions agree with TRBD1. The junction had 11 bases not matched to a gene; V was cut back by 3 bases and J by 0 bases. CDR3 size: 19 residues. Looked up from germline, CDR1 is LGHDT and CDR2 is YNNKEL (reference sequence). The CDR3 sequence is CASSQAGTGEGHSNQPQHF. In DNA, the CDR3 is TGTGCCAGCAGCCAGGCCGGGACAGGGGAGGGTCATAGCAATCAGCCCCAGCATTTT. The full variable domain, with the rest looked up from reference TRBV3-1 and TRBJ1-5, is DTAVSQTPKYLVTQMGNDKSIKCEQNLGHDTMYWYKQDSKKFLKIMFSYNNKELIINETVPNRFSPKSPDKAHLNLHINSLELGDSAVYFCASSQAGTGEGHSNQPQHFGDGTRLSIL.